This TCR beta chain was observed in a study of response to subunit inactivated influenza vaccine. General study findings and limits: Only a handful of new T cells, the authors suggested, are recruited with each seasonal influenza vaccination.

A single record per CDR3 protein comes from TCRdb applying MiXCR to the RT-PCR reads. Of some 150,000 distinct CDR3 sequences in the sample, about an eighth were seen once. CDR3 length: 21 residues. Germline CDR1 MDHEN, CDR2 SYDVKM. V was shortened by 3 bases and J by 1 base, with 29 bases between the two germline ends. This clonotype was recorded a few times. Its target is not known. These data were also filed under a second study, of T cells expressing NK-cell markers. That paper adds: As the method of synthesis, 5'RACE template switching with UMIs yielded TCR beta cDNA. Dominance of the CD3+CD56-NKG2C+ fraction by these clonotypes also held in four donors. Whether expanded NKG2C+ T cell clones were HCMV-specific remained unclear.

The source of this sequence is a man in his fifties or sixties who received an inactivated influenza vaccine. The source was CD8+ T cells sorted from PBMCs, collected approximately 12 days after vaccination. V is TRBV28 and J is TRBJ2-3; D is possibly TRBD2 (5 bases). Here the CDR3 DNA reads TGTGCCAGCAGTTTGGGGATAGTTTGGGCCCGGACTGGACGAGGCACAGATACGCAGTATTTT. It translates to CASSLGIVWARTGRGTDTQYF.